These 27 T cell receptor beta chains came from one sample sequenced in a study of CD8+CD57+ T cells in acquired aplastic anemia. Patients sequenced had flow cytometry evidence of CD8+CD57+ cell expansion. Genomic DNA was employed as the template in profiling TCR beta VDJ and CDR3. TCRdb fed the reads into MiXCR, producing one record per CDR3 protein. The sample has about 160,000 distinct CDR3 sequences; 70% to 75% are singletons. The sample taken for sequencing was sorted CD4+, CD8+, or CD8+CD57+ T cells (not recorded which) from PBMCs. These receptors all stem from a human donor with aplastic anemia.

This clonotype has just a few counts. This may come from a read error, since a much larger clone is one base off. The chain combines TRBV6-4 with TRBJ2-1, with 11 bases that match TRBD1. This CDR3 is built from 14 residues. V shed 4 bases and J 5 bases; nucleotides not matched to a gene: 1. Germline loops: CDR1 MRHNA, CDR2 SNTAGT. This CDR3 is CASSGTGGHNEQFF. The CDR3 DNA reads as TGTGCCAGCAGTGGGACAGGGGGCCACAATGAGCAGTTCTTC.

The DNA for the CDR3 is TGTGCCAGCAGCTCGCTAGGGCCGCAAGAGACCCAGTACTTC. Its protein product is CASSSLGPQETQYF. This chain links TRBV7-8 with TRBJ2-5; D unresolved. Per germline, CDR1 SGHVS and CDR2 FQNEAQ. Trimming stripped 4 bases from V and 2 bases from J, with 11 bases between. The CDR3 has 14 residues. The complete variable domain, with remaining parts taken from reference TRBV7-8 and TRBJ2-5, reads GAGVSQSPRYKVAKRGQDVALRCDPISGHVSLFWYQQALGQGPEFLTYFQNEAQLDKSGLPSDRFFAERPEGSVSTLKIQRTQQEDSAVYLCASSSLGPQETQYFGPGTRLLVL.

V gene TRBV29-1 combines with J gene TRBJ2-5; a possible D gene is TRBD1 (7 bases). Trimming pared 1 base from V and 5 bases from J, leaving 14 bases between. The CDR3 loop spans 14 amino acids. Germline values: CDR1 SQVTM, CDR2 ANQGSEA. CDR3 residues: CSVEGQGGRETQYF. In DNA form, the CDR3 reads TGCAGCGTTGAAGGACAGGGAGGAAGGGAGACCCAGTACTTC.

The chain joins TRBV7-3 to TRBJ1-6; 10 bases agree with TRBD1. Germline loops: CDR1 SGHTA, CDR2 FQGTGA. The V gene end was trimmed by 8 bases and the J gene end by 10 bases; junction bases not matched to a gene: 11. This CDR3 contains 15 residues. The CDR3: CASRRTGGSNSPLHF. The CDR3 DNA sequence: TGTGCCAGCCGACGGACAGGGGGATCAAACTCACCCCTCCACTTT.

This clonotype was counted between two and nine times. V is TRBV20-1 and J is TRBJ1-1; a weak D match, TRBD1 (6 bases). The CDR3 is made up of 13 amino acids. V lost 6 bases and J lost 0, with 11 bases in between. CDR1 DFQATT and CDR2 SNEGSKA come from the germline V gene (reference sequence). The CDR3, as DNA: TGCAGTGCCGACAGACAGGTGAACACTGAAGCTTTCTTT. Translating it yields CSADRQVNTEAFF.

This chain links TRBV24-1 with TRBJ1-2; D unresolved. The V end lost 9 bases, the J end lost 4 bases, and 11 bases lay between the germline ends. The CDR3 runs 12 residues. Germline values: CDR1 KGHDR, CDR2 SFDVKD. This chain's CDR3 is CATGTDRYGYTF. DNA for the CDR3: TGTGCCACCGGCACAGACCGCTATGGCTACACCTTC.

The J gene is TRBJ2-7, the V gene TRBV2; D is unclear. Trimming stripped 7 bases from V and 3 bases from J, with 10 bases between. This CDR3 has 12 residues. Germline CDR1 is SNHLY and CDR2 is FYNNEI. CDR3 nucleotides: TGTGCCAGCAACTATAACAACTACGAGCAGTACTTC. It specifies CASNYNNYEQYF.

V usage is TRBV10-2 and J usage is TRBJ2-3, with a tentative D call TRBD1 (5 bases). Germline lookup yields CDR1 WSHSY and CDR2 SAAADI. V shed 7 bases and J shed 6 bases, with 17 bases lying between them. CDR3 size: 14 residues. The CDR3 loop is CASTQKGRDDTQYF. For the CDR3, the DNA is TGCGCCAGCACCCAGAAGGGGCGCGACGATACGCAGTATTTT.

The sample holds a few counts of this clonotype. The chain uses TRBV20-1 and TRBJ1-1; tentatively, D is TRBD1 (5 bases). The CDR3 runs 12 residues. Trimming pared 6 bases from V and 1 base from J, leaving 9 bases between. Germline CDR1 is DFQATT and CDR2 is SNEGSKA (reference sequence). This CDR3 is CSARDENTEAFF. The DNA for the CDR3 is TGCAGTGCCAGGGACGAGAACACTGAAGCTTTCTTT.

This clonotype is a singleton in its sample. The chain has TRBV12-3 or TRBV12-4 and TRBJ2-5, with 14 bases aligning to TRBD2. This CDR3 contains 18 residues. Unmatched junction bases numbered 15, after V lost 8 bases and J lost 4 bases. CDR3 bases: TGTGCCAGCTCTAGGGGACTAGCGGGAGACAGCGCCCCAGAGACCCAGTACTTC. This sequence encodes CASSRGLAGDSAPETQYF.

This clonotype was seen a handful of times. The CDR3 region has the DNA TGCAGTGCTAGCGACCTCTTCAGGCGGGGGTTTAATGAGCAGTTCTTC. It yields the protein CSASDLFRRGFNEQFF. The V call is TRBV20-1, the J call TRBJ2-1; 7 bases align to TRBD2. Germline CDR1 reads DFQATT; CDR2 reads SNEGSKA (reference sequence). Trimming cost V 3 bases and J 7 bases; bases outside gene matches: 15. The CDR3 loop spans 16 amino acids.

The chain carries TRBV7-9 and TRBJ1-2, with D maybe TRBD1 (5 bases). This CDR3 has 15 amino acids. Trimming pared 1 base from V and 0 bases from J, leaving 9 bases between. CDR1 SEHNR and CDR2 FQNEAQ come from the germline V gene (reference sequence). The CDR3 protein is CASSLVDTSNYGYTF. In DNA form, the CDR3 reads TGTGCCAGCAGCTTAGTGGACACTTCTAACTATGGCTACACCTTC.

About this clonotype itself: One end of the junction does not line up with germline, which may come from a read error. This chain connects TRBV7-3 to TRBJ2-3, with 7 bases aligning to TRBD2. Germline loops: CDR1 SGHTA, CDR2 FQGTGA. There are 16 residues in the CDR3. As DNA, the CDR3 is TGCGCCAGCAGTGAGTCGAGGGCTAGCGGCAAACGGACGCAGTATTTT. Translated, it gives CASSESRASGKRTQYF.

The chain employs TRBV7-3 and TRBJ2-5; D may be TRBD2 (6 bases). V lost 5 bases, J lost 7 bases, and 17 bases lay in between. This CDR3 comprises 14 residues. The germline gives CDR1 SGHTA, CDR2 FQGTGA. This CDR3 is CASSPSGLRGTQYF. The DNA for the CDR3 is TGTGCCAGCAGCCCCAGCGGACTAAGGGGGACCCAGTACTTC.

In DNA, the CDR3 is TGTGCCAGCAGCTTCGGCGGCCTAAACAATGAGCAGTTCTTC. Translated: CASSFGGLNNEQFF. V usage is TRBV7-3 and J usage is TRBJ2-1; D ambiguous. This CDR3 comprises 14 residues. Germline-derived CDR1 and CDR2 are SGHTA and FQGTGA. The V end was cut by 3 bases, the J end by 5 bases, with 11 bases between.

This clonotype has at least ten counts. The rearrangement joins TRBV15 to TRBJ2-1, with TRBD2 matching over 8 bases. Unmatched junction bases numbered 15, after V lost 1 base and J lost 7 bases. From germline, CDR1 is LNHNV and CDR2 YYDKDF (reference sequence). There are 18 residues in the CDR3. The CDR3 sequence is CATSRVRTTSGWGNEQFF. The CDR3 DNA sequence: TGTGCCACCAGCAGAGTCCGAACCACTAGCGGATGGGGGAATGAGCAGTTCTTC. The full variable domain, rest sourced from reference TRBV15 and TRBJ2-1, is DAMVIQNPRYQVTQFGKPVTLSCSQTLNHNVMYWYQQKSSQAPKLLFHYYDKDFNNEADTPDNFQSRRPNTSFCFLDIRSPGLGDTAMYLCATSRVRTTSGWGNEQFFGPGTRLTVL.

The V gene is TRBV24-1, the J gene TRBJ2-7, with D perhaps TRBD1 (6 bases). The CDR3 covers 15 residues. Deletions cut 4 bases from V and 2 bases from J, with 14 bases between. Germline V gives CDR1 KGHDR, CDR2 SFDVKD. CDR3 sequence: CATSDSYRAPYEQYF. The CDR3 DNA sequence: TGTGCCACCAGTGACTCCTACAGGGCGCCCTACGAGCAGTACTTC.

In DNA, the CDR3 is TGTGCCAGCAGTAAGAGAGGACAGAAAGCTTTCTTT. Its protein product is CASSKRGQKAFF. The J gene is TRBJ1-1, the V gene TRBV6-4; perhaps TRBD1 as D (6 bases). The CDR3 spans 12 residues. V gave up 5 bases and J gave up 9 bases, with 13 bases separating them. The V gene's germline CDR1 is MRHNA and CDR2 SNTAGT.

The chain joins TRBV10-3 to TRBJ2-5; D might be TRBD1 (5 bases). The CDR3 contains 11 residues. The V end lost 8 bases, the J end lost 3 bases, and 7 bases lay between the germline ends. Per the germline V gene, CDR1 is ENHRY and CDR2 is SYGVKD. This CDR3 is CAIGREETQYF. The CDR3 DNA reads TGTGCCATCGGCAGGGAAGAGACCCAGTACTTC.

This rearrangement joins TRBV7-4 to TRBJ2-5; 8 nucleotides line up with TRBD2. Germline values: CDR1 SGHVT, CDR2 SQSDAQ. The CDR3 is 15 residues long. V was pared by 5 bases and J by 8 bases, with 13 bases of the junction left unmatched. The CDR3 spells CASSPGGGIIDTQYF. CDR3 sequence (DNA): TGTGCCAGCAGCCCCGGGGGGGGGATCATTGATACCCAGTACTTC.

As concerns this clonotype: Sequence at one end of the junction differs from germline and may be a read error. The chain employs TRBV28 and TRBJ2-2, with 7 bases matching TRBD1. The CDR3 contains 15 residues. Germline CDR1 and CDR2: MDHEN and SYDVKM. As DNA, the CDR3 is TGTGCCAGGAGTTCTGGACAGGCAGACACCGGGGAGCTGTTTTTT. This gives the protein CARSSGQADTGELFF.

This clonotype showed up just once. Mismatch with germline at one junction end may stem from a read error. The CDR3 region has the DNA TGTGCCAGCAGCGTGATGGGGGAGGGCGAGCATTACTTC. Translation: CASSVMGEGEHYF. The chain carries TRBV9 and TRBJ2-7, with 7 bases that match TRBD2. The CDR3 runs to 13 residues. Looked up from germline, CDR1 is SGDLS and CDR2 is YYNGEE.

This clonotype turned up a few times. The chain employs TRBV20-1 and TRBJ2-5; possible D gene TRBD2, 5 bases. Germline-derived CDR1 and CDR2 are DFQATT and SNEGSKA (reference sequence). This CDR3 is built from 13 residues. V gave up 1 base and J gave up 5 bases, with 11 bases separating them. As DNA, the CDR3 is TGCAGTGCTAGAGGTGTTAGCGCGGAGACCCAGTACTTC. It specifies CSARGVSAETQYF.

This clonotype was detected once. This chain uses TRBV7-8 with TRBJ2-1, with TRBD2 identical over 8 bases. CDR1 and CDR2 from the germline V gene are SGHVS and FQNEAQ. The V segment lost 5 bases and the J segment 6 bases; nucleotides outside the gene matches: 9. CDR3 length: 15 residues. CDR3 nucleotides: TGTGCCAGCAGCCCACGGGGCGGGGGGCGCAATGAGCAGTTCTTC. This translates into CASSPRGGGRNEQFF. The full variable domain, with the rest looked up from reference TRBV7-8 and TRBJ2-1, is GAGVSQSPRYKVAKRGQDVALRCDPISGHVSLFWYQQALGQGPEFLTYFQNEAQLDKSGLPSDRFFAERPEGSVSTLKIQRTQQEDSAVYLCASSPRGGGRNEQFFGPGTRLTVL.

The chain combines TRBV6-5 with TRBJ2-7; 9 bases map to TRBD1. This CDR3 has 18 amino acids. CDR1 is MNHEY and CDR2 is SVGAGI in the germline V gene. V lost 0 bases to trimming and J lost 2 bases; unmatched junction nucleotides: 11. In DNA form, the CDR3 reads TGTGCCAGCAGTTACTCGATTGGACATGGACAGGGGACCTACGAGCAGTACTTC. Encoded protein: CASSYSIGHGQGTYEQYF.

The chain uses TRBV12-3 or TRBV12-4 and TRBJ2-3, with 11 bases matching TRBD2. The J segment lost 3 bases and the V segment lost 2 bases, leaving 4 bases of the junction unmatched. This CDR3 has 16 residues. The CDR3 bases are TGTGCCAGCAGTTTACAGGGACTAGCGGTTACAGATACGCAGTATTTT. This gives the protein CASSLQGLAVTDTQYF.

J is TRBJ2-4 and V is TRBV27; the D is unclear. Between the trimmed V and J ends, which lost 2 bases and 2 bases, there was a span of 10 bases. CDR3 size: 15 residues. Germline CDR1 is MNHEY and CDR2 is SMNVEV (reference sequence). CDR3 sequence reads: CASSLGANTKNIQYF. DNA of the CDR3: TGTGCCAGCAGTTTAGGCGCCAATACCAAAAACATTCAGTACTTC.